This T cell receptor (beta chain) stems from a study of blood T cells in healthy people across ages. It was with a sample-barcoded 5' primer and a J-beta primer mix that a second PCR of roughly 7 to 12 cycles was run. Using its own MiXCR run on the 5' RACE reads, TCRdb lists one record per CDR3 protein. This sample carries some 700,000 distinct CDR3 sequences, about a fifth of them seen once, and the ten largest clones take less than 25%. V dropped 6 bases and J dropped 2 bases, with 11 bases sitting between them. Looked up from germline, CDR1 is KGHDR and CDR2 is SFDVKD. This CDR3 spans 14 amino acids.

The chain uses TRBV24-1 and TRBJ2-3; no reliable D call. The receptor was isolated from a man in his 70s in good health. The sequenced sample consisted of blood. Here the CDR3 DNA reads TGTGCCACCAGTCTCCAGACCCACACAGATACGCAGTATTTT. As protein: CATSLQTHTDTQYF.